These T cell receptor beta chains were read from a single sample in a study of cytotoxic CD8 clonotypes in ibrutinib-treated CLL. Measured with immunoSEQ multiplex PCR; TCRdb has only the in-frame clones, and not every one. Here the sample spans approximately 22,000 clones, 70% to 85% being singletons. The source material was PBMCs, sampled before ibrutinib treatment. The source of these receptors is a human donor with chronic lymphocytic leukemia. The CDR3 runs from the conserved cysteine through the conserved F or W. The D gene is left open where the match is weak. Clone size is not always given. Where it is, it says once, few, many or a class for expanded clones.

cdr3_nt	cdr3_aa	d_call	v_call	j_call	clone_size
TGTGCCAGCTCACCACCGGGGACCGGGGAGCTGTTTTTT	CASSPPGTGELFF	-	TRBV18	TRBJ2-2	few
TGTGCCAGCAGCCCGGCCGAGTGGGAGACCCAGTACTTC	CASSPAEWETQYF	-	TRBV11-1	TRBJ2-5	-
TGTGCCAGTAGAGCCTTCAACGAGCAGTACTTC	CASRAFNEQYF	-	TRBV19	TRBJ2-7	-
TGCGCCAGCAGCGATAGCGGGAGGGCCCATTTGACAGATACGCAGTATTTT	CASSDSGRAHLTDTQYF	TRBD2	TRBV4-1	TRBJ2-3	-
TGTGCCAGCACCCCCCGGGGGGGTACCTACGAGCAGTACTTC	CASTPRGGTYEQYF	TRBD2	TRBV7-2	TRBJ2-7	-
TGTGCCAGCAGCTTGGGTGGTGAGGGGGTGAGGGGCTACACCTTC	CASSLGGEGVRGYTF	-	TRBV5-4	TRBJ1-2	-
TGTGCCTGTAGGGGGGCAGGCCCTAATCGCGCTGAAGCTTTCTTT	CACRGAGPNRAEAFF	-	TRBV30	TRBJ1-1	-
TGTGCCACCAGAAAGGGGCGTCTTTGGGAGAAGAATTACGAGCAGTACTTC	CATRKGRLWEKNYEQYF	-	TRBV15	TRBJ2-7	-
TGTGCCAGCAGCGGTAGGGGGGACAGGCTCTCTGGGGCCAACATCCTGACTTTC	CASSGRGDRLSGANILTF	TRBD1	TRBV9	TRBJ2-6	-
TGTGCCAGTAGTAGCCGGGACAGCTCCTACGAGCAGTACTTC	CASSSRDSSYEQYF	TRBD1	TRBV19	TRBJ2-7	-
TGTGCCAGCAGCTTGGGCAGGGCGAGAGAGCAGTTCTTC	CASSLGRAREQFF	-	TRBV11-3	TRBJ2-1	-
TGTGCCAGCAGCCGGGCCATGGGCCGCAATCAGCCCCAGCATTTT	CASSRAMGRNQPQHF	-	TRBV2	TRBJ1-5	few
TGTGCCAGCAGTGACGAGGGACAGCGCACCTACGAGCAGTACTTC	CASSDEGQRTYEQYF	TRBD1	TRBV2	TRBJ2-7	few
TGTGCCAGCAGTTTAGAGGGCCCTGGGGCCAACGTCCTGACTTTC	CASSLEGPGANVLTF	-	TRBV27	TRBJ2-6	-
TGTGCCAGCAGCTTAGGCGGCGGGAGGGCCGAAGAGACCCAGTACTTC	CASSLGGGRAEETQYF	TRBD2	TRBV11-3	TRBJ2-5	-
TGTGCCAGCAGCGTAGATCCCGGCGCTGGGGATACGCAGTATTTT	CASSVDPGAGDTQYF	-	TRBV9	TRBJ2-3	-
TGCGCCAGCAGCCAAGATCGTGGGGAAACCTATGGCTACACCTTC	CASSQDRGETYGYTF	-	TRBV4-3	TRBJ1-2	-
TGTGCCAGCTCTGTGACAGGGTATAGCAATCAGCCCCAGCATTTT	CASSVTGYSNQPQHF	TRBD1	TRBV27	TRBJ1-5	few
TGTGCCTCAAAGTTCGCCTACAATGAGCAGTTCTTC	CASKFAYNEQFF	-	TRBV30	TRBJ2-1	-
TGTGCCAGCAGCCAAGAAGGGAGCACTAATGAAAAACTGTTTTTT	CASSQEGSTNEKLFF	-	TRBV4-2	TRBJ1-4	-
TGTGCCAGCAGCGTAGGGAGGGGCATGGACTATGGCTACACCTTC	CASSVGRGMDYGYTF	-	TRBV9	TRBJ1-2	few
TGTGCCAGCAGCCTCTTCGTTGTTGAAAATGAGCAGTTCTTC	CASSLFVVENEQFF	-	TRBV7-9	TRBJ2-1	once
TGTGCCAGCAGCTTAAATCCTGGATCGAACACCGGGGAGCTGTTTTTT	CASSLNPGSNTGELFF	-	TRBV11-2	TRBJ2-2	once
TGCAGCGCCATCAGGGCGGGGAACACTGAAGCTTTCTTT	CSAIRAGNTEAFF	-	TRBV29-1	TRBJ1-1	-
TGTGCAAGTCGCGTTCATACCACACAAAGTCGGGCCAACGTCCTGACTTTC	CASRVHTTQSRANVLTF	-	TRBV12-2	TRBJ2-6	-
TGTGCCACCAGCAGAGAGTATCGGAGGACGGACACTGAAGCTTTCTTT	CATSREYRRTDTEAFF	-	TRBV15	TRBJ1-1	-
TGTGCCAGCAGCCCGGGGGCACGGGGCACGAATACGCAGTATTTT	CASSPGARGTNTQYF	-	TRBV6-5	TRBJ2-3	-
TGTGCCATCGGTTGGACTAGCGGAAACTACAATGAGCAGTTCTTC	CAIGWTSGNYNEQFF	TRBD2	TRBV10-3	TRBJ2-1	-
TGTGCCAGCAGCGTAGCCCCGGGACAGGGTGAGGCCTATGGCTACACCTTC	CASSVAPGQGEAYGYTF	TRBD1	TRBV9	TRBJ1-2	-
TGTGCCAGCAGCTTGACAGGGAATGAGCAGTTCTTC	CASSLTGNEQFF	TRBD1	TRBV7-9	TRBJ2-1	-
TGTGCCAGCAGCGTAGACATAGGGAGCACATCGGAGACCCAGTACTTC	CASSVDIGSTSETQYF	-	TRBV5-4	TRBJ2-5	-
TGTGCCAGCAGCTTCCTAGCGGAAGAGACCCAGTACTTC	CASSFLAEETQYF	TRBD2	TRBV7-6	TRBJ2-5	-
TGCGCCAGCAGCTTGACTGGCAGGGTCTATGAGCAGTTCTTC	CASSLTGRVYEQFF	-	TRBV5-1	TRBJ2-1	-
TGTGCCAGCAGTCCCCCCGGTGGTTACTATGGCTACACCTTC	CASSPPGGYYGYTF	-	TRBV28	TRBJ1-2	-
TGTGCCAGCAGCGTAGTATGGGGTGAGCAGTTCTTC	CASSVVWGEQFF	-	TRBV9	TRBJ2-1	-
TGCGCCAGCTTACTTTCAGGGAGGACTGAAGAGACCCAGTACTTC	CASLLSGRTEETQYF	-	TRBV5-1	TRBJ2-5	once
TGTGCCAGCAGTCCGGGGGGCAGGGTTGGGAATGAGCAGTTCTTC	CASSPGGRVGNEQFF	-	TRBV6-5	TRBJ2-1	-
TGTGCCAGCAGTTTTAATTCGCGGCCGTACGAGCAGTACTTC	CASSFNSRPYEQYF	-	TRBV27	TRBJ2-7	-
TGTGCCAGCTCACCATGGATCGGGACAGCTTTCGAGACCCAGTACTTC	CASSPWIGTAFETQYF	TRBD1	TRBV18	TRBJ2-5	-
TGTGCCAGCAGCCCGACCCTCCTAGCCTCTGGCTACACCTTC	CASSPTLLASGYTF	-	TRBV9	TRBJ1-2	-
TGTGCCAGCACCGAACTAGCGGGAGTACAAGAGACCCAGTACTTC	CASTELAGVQETQYF	TRBD2	TRBV11-2	TRBJ2-5	-
TGTGCCAGCAGCGTAAGGGACAGGGATGATGCTGAGCAGTTCTTC	CASSVRDRDDAEQFF	TRBD1	TRBV9	TRBJ2-1	once
TGTGCCAGCAGTTTAGCTGGCCGGAGATTTATCGTCTACGAGCAGTACTTC	CASSLAGRRFIVYEQYF	-	TRBV28	TRBJ2-7	-
TGTGCCAGCGCCCTATGGGGCAGGGATAGCAATCAGCCCCAGCATTTT	CASALWGRDSNQPQHF	-	TRBV19	TRBJ1-5	-
TGTGCCAGCAGTTACTCGTGGGGGCTCGGTACCGGGGAGCTGTTTTTT	CASSYSWGLGTGELFF	-	TRBV6-5	TRBJ2-2	-
TGTGCCACCAGCCTAGTAACGGGACAGGGGATTTCGCACACTGAAGCTTTCTTT	CATSLVTGQGISHTEAFF	TRBD1	TRBV18	TRBJ1-1	-
TGTGCCAGCAGCGCCGACACGAGCACAGATACGCAGTATTTT	CASSADTSTDTQYF	-	TRBV9	TRBJ2-3	-
TGCGCCAGCAACCGGGACAGGGAGGTTTACAGCACAGATACGCAGTATTTT	CASNRDREVYSTDTQYF	TRBD1	TRBV5-1	TRBJ2-3	-
TGTGCCAGCAGCTTAGATCGCGGGGCGAGCGAGCAGTTCTTC	CASSLDRGASEQFF	-	TRBV11-2	TRBJ2-1	-